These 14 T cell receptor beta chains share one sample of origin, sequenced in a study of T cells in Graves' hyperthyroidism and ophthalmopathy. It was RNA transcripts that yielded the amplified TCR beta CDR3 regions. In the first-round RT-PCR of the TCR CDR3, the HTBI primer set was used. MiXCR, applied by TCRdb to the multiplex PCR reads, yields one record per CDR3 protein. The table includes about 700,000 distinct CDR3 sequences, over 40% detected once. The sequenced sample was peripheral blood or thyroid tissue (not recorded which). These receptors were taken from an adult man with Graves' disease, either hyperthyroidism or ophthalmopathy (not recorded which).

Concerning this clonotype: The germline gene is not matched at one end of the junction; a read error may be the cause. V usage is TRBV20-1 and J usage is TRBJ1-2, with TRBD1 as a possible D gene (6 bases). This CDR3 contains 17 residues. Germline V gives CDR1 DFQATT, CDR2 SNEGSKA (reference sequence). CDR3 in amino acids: CSARGGGTTGAGDGYIF. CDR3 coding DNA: TGCAGTGCTAGAGGGGGAGGGACGACAGGTGCTGGGGATGGCTACATCTTC.

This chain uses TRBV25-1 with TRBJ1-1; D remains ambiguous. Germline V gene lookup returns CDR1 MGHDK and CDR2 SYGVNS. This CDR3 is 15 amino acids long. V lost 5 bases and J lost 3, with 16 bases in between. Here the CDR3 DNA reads TGTGCCAGCAGTCTGACCGGGATAGGGTACACTGAAGCTTTCTTT. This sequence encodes CASSLTGIGYTEAFF.

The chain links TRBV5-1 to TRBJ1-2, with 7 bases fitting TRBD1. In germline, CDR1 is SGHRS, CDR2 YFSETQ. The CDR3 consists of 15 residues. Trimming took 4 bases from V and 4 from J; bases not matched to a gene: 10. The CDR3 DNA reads TGCGCCAGCAGCCCCCAGGCAGGGGGTTTCTATGGCTACACCTTC. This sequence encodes CASSPQAGGFYGYTF.

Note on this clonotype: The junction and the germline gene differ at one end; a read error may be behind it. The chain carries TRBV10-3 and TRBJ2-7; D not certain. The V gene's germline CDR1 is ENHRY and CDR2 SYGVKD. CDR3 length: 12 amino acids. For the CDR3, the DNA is TGTGCCAGCAGTTTGGAGTCTACGAAGCAGTACTTC. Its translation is CASSLESTKQYF.

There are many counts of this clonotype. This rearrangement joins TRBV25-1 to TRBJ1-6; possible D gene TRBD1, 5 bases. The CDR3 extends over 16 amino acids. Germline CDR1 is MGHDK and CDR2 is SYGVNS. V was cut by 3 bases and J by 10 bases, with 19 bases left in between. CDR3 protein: CASSDLKAGGGSPLHF. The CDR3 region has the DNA TGTGCCAGCAGTGATCTCAAGGCGGGGGGAGGCTCACCCCTCCACTTT.

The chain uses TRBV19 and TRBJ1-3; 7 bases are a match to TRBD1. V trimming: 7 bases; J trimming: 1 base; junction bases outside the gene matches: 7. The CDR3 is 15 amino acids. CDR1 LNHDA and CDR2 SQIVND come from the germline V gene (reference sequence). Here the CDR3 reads CASKNPTGSGNTIYF. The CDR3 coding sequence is TGTGCCAGTAAGAATCCGACAGGGTCTGGAAACACCATATATTTT.

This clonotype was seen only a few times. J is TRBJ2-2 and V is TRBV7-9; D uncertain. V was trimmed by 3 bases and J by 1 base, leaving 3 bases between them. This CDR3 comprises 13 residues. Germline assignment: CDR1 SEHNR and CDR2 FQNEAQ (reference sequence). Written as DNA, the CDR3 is TGTGCCAGCAGCTTGTGGAACACCGGGGAGCTGTTTTTT. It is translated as CASSLWNTGELFF.

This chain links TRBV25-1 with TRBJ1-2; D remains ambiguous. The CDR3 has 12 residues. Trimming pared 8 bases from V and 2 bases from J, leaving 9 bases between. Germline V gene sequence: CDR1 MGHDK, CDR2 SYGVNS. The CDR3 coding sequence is TGTGCCAGCGCCGGGCCAAACTATGGCTACACCTTC. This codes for CASAGPNYGYTF.

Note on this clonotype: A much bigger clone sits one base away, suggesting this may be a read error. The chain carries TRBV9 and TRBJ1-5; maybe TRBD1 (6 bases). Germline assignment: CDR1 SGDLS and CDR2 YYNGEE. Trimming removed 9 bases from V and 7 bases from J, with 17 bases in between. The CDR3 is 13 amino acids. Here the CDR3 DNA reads TGTGCCAACAGGGACGTGGAGGGGCAGCCCCAGCATTTT. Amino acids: CANRDVEGQPQHF.

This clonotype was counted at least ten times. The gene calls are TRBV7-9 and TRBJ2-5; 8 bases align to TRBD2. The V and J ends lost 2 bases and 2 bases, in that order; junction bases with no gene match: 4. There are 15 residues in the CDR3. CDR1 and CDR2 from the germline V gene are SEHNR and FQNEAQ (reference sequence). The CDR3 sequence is CASSLWASGQETQYF. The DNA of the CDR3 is TGTGCCAGCAGCTTATGGGCTAGCGGGCAAGAGACCCAGTACTTC.

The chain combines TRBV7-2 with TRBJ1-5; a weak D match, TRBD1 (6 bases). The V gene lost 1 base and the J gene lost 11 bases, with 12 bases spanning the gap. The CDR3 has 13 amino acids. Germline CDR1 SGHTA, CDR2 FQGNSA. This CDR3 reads CASSLDRQDSQHF. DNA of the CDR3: TGTGCCAGCAGCTTAGATAGACAGGATTCCCAGCATTTT.

Here the CDR3 reads CASSLVQGWLAQETQYF. Here the CDR3 DNA reads TGTGCCAGCAGCTTAGTACAGGGGTGGCTAGCGCAAGAGACCCAGTACTTC. V and J are TRBV7-2 and TRBJ2-5; possible D gene TRBD1, 7 bases. Trimming pared 1 base from V and 2 bases from J, leaving 17 bases between. The CDR3 is 17 amino acids. The V gene's germline CDR1 is SGHTA and CDR2 FQGNSA.

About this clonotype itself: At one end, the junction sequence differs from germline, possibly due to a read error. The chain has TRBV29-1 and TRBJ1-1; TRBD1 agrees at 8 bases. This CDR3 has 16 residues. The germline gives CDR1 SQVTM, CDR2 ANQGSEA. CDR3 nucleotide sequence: TGCAGCGTTGAAGGGGGGCCAGGGGGCCGGCAGAATGAAACTTTCTTT. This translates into CSVEGGPGGRQNETFF.

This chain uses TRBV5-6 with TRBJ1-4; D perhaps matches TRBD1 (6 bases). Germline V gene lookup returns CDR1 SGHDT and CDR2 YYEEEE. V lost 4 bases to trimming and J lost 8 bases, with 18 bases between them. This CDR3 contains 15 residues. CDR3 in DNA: TGTGCCAGCAGCGGGACCAGGGGAGGGAACGAAAAACTGTTTTTT. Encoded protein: CASSGTRGGNEKLFF.